The rows below give T cell receptor beta chains drawn from one sample of a study of blood T cell repertoires in COVID-19. Produced via immunoSEQ multiplex PCR; TCRdb's table is partial and in-frame only. The sample yields more than 65,000 clones, approximately 79% seen once. Input material: peripheral blood. The source is a human donor in a cohort sampled during active COVID-19. The CDR3 runs from the conserved cysteine through the conserved F or W. Fields, in order: J gene, V gene, D gene, CDR3 length, clone size, CDR3 protein, CDR3 DNA. A D gene is named only where the DNA matches it firmly. Where a row states a size, it is once, few, many or the class of an expanded clone; other rows omit it.

>TRBJ2-1|TRBV5-4|TRBD2|15|NA
CASSYGLAGDNEQFF
TGTGCCAGCAGCTACGGACTAGCGGGAGACAATGAGCAGTTCTTC
>TRBJ2-3|TRBV5-8|TRBD1|15|NA
CASSLQGAGTDTQYF
TGTGCCAGCAGCTTGCAGGGGGCAGGCACAGATACGCAGTATTTT
>TRBJ2-2|TRBV7-7|NA|15|NA
CASSSFGIGTGELFF
TGTGCTAGCAGCTCTTTCGGAATCGGGACCGGGGAGCTGTTTTTT
>TRBJ2-5|TRBV29-1|NA|14|NA
CSVGSGISPWTQYF
TGCAGCGTTGGATCGGGGATCAGCCCATGGACCCAGTACTTC
>TRBJ2-7|TRBV28|TRBD1|14|NA
CASSLGGQGWEQYF
TGTGCCAGCAGTTTGGGGGGACAGGGCTGGGAGCAGTACTTC
>TRBJ2-7|TRBV2|NA|14|NA
CASSEEAGPYEQYF
TGTGCCAGCAGTGAAGAGGCAGGGCCCTACGAGCAGTACTTC
>TRBJ2-3|TRBV10-3|TRBD1|15|NA
CAISERTGGTDTQYF
TGTGCCATCAGTGAGAGGACAGGAGGCACAGATACGCAGTATTTT
>TRBJ1-1|TRBV18|TRBD1|14|NA
CASSPGQTNTEAFF
TGTGCCAGCTCACCGGGACAGACGAACACTGAAGCTTTCTTT
>TRBJ2-3|TRBV5-4|TRBD2|16|NA
CASRPGTSGSTDTQYF
TGTGCCAGCAGACCCGGGACTAGCGGTTCCACAGATACGCAGTATTTT
>TRBJ1-1|TRBV5-5|NA|14|NA
CASNREYQNTEAFF
TGTGCCAGCAACAGGGAATATCAAAACACTGAAGCTTTCTTT
>TRBJ1-1|TRBV4-2|NA|13|NA
CASSDRMNTEAFF
TGTGCCAGCAGTGACAGGATGAACACTGAAGCTTTCTTT
>TRBJ2-7|TRBV5-5|NA|15|NA
CASSQPGMSPYEQYF
TGTGCCAGCAGCCAACCCGGGATGAGCCCCTACGAGCAGTACTTC
>TRBJ1-1|TRBV28|TRBD1|18|NA
CASSYAKGQGSRDTEAFF
TGTGCCAGCAGTTACGCTAAGGGACAGGGGTCTCGGGACACTGAAGCTTTCTTT
>TRBJ2-1|TRBV19|NA|13|NA
CASSGDSTNEQFF
TGTGCCAGTAGTGGGGACTCTACGAATGAGCAGTTCTTC
>TRBJ2-5|TRBV30|NA|15|NA
CAWSVVSGFQETQYF
TGTGCCTGGAGTGTAGTATCGGGATTCCAAGAGACCCAGTACTTC
>TRBJ2-1|TRBV19|TRBD2|15|NA
CASSSSGSFYNEQFF
TGTGCCAGTAGCTCGAGCGGGAGTTTTTACAATGAGCAGTTCTTC
>TRBJ1-1|TRBV27|TRBD1|15|NA
CASSPRQGRATEAFF
TGTGCCAGCAGTCCTCGACAGGGGAGGGCCACTGAAGCTTTCTTT
>TRBJ2-3|TRBV6-5|TRBD2|16|few
CASSYYLAGGRDTQYF
TGTGCCAGCAGTTACTACCTAGCGGGAGGGCGAGATACGCAGTATTTT
>TRBJ2-7|TRBV3-1/TRBV3-2|TRBD1|13|NA
CASSQDRGREQYF
TGTGCCAGCAGCCAGGACAGGGGGCGCGAGCAGTACTTC
>TRBJ2-2|TRBV4-2|NA|16|few
CASSQSGGAGTGELFF
TGTGCCAGCAGCCAATCCGGAGGGGCGGGCACCGGGGAGCTGTTTTTT
>TRBJ2-2|TRBV10-3|TRBD2|17|NA
CAISEWTSGTYTGELFF
TGTGCCATCAGTGAGTGGACTAGCGGGACGTACACCGGGGAGCTGTTTTTT
>TRBJ1-5|TRBV28|TRBD1|17|once
CASRRGTGGNSNQPQHF
TGTGCCAGCAGACGGGGTACAGGGGGAAATAGCAATCAGCCCCAGCATTTT
>TRBJ1-6|TRBV30|NA|14|NA
CAWSIGGGYSPLHF
TGTGCCTGGAGTATCGGCGGCGGATATTCACCCCTCCACTTT
>TRBJ2-7|TRBV29-1|TRBD1|13|NA
CSVDPTGSGEQYF
TGCAGCGTTGACCCGACAGGGTCAGGCGAGCAGTACTTC
>TRBJ2-6|TRBV27|TRBD1|17|NA
CASTPGQGAPGANVLTF
TGTGCCAGCACCCCGGGACAGGGGGCACCCGGGGCCAACGTCCTGACTTTC
>TRBJ2-3|TRBV20-1|TRBD2|13|NA
CSASSGGLDTQYF
TGCAGTGCCAGTAGCGGGGGCCTGGATACGCAGTATTTT
>TRBJ1-2|TRBV2|NA|14|NA
CASSRDLGSYGYTF
TGTGCCAGCAGTCGCGACCTAGGGAGCTATGGCTACACCTTC
>TRBJ2-3|TRBV27|NA|16|NA
CASKDPTGHWLDTQYF
TGTGCCAGCAAAGATCCTACAGGGCATTGGCTGGATACGCAGTATTTT
>TRBJ1-2|TRBV5-4|TRBD1|14|NA
CASSLDRGNYGYTF
TGTGCCAGCAGCTTGGACAGGGGTAACTATGGCTACACCTTC
>TRBJ2-1|TRBV6-6|NA|12|once
CASSRPRDEQFF
TGTGCCAGCAGCAGGCCGAGGGATGAGCAGTTCTTC
>TRBJ2-7|TRBV27|TRBD1|16|few
CASKRSGTGGAYEQYF
TGTGCCAGCAAACGGTCCGGGACAGGGGGGGCCTACGAGCAGTACTTC
>TRBJ2-5|TRBV2|TRBD1|13|NA
CASSQRQGETQYF
TGTGCCAGCAGTCAAAGACAGGGAGAGACCCAGTACTTC
>TRBJ1-5|TRBV6-2/TRBV6-3|NA|13|NA
CASSYTVNQPQHF
TGTGCCAGCAGTTACACAGTCAATCAGCCCCAGCATTTT
>TRBJ1-5|TRBV15|NA|14|NA
CATSRLQGDQPQHF
TGTGCCACCAGCAGATTGCAGGGCGATCAGCCCCAGCATTTT
>TRBJ2-1|TRBV9|NA|14|NA
CASSDRQFYNEQFF
TGTGCCAGCAGCGACCGACAGTTCTACAATGAGCAGTTCTTC
>TRBJ2-7|TRBV11-2|TRBD1|16|NA
CASSPRAWDRVYEQYF
TGTGCCAGCAGCCCGCGCGCGTGGGACAGGGTGTACGAGCAGTACTTC
>TRBJ2-5|TRBV24-1|NA|15|NA
CATSDRQGIQETQYF
TGTGCCACCAGTGACAGGCAGGGAATCCAAGAGACCCAGTACTTC
>TRBJ1-6|TRBV6-2/TRBV6-3|NA|12|NA
CASSQDSRSLHF
TGTGCCAGCAGTCAGGACTCCCGGTCCCTCCACTTT
>TRBJ1-4|TRBV19|TRBD1|15|NA
CASTPGGTGLEKLFF
TGTGCCAGTACCCCAGGGGGGACAGGGCTCGAAAAACTGTTTTTT
>TRBJ1-6|TRBV19|NA|15|NA
CARRFRRQKNSPLHF
TGTGCCAGACGTTTCCGGCGACAGAAAAATTCACCCCTCCACTTT
>TRBJ1-5|TRBV19|NA|17|once
CASSSRSVGNRDQPQHF
TGTGCCAGTAGTTCGAGGTCAGTCGGGAATAGGGATCAGCCCCAGCATTTT
>TRBJ2-1|TRBV5-1|TRBD2|16|few
CASSLAGGVSYNEQFF
TGCGCCAGCAGCTTGGCCGGGGGGGTCTCCTACAATGAGCAGTTCTTC
>TRBJ2-7|TRBV7-2|NA|14|NA
CASSLAGQTYEQYF
TGTGCCAGCAGCTTAGCCGGACAGACCTACGAGCAGTACTTC
>TRBJ2-7|TRBV28|TRBD1|13|NA
CASSEGGIDEQYF
TGTGCCAGCAGCGAAGGGGGCATCGACGAGCAGTACTTC
>TRBJ2-7|TRBV30|NA|15|few
CAWSSRSRLSYEQYF
TGTGCCTGGAGTTCTAGATCCAGACTCTCCTACGAGCAGTACTTC
>TRBJ2-2|TRBV24-1|TRBD1|16|NA
CATSDWDRGNTGELFF
TGTGCCACCAGTGATTGGGACAGGGGGAACACCGGGGAGCTGTTTTTT
>TRBJ2-7|TRBV5-4|NA|12|NA
CASSLYGSEQYF
TGTGCCAGCAGCTTGTACGGGTCCGAGCAGTACTTC
>TRBJ1-5|TRBV27|TRBD1|15|NA
CASSPGQGVNQPQHF
TGTGCCAGCAGCCCCGGACAGGGTGTAAATCAGCCCCAGCATTTT
>TRBJ2-7|TRBV27|TRBD2|18|NA
CASSTRTSGGPTSYEQYF
TGTGCCAGCAGTACCCGGACTAGCGGGGGGCCCACATCCTACGAGCAGTACTTC
>TRBJ2-1|TRBV4-2|NA|15|NA
CASSKGVRSEDEQFF
TGTGCCAGCAGCAAAGGGGTTAGGAGTGAGGATGAGCAGTTCTTC
>TRBJ1-6|TRBV6-5|TRBD1|14|NA
CASSTRQGDSPLHF
TGTGCCAGCAGTACTAGACAGGGAGATTCACCCCTCCACTTT
>TRBJ2-7|TRBV7-8|NA|15|NA
CASSLARYPSYEQYF
TGTGCCAGCAGCTTAGCCAGGTACCCCTCCTACGAGCAGTACTTC